The present T cell receptor beta chain was sequenced within a study of T cell responses to AZD1222 COVID-19 vaccine. Findings of the study overall: Clonal diversity was possibly underestimated, and white British individuals and females predominated among donors. Regions left unmutated in variants are reportedly the target of nearly half of spike-specific TCRs. Repertoires were collected only later (after the peak T cell response had occurred). Spike-wide coverage was observed for vaccine-associated CD4 TCRs, with dominant responses at 160-218 and 743-854.

CDR1 is MGHRA and CDR2 is YSYEKL in the germline V gene. The CDR3 has 15 residues. With 6 bases clipped from V and 1 base from J, the junction kept 7 bases outside the gene matches. Here immunoSEQ multiplex PCR was the method, and the copy in TCRdb shows in-frame clones only, minus some. The table records 130,000 to 150,000 clones, over 75% of them present only once. As for this clone: Its specificity is unknown.

The sequence derives from an adult who received the MenACWY meningococcal vaccine as a control. The chain has TRBV4-1 and TRBJ2-5; TRBD1 matches 8 bases. The source material was peripheral blood, sampled 28 days after the second dose of the MenACWY control vaccine. The CDR3 coding sequence is TGCGCCAGCAGTGTCAGGGGGCATACCCAAGAGACCCAGTACTTC. Protein product: CASSVRGHTQETQYF.